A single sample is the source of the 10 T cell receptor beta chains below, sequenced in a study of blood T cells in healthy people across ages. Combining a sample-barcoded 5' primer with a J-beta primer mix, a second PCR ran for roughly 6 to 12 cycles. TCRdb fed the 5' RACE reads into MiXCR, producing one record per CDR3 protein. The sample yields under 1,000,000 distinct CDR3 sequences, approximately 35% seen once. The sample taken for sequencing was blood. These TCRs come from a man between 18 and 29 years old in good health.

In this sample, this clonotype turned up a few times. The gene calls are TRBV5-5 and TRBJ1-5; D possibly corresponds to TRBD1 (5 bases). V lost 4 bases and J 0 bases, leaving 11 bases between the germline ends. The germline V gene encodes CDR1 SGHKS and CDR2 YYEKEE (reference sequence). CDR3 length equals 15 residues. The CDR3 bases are TGTGCCAGCAGCCAGACAGAATATAGCAATCAGCCCCAGCATTTT. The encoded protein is CASSQTEYSNQPQHF. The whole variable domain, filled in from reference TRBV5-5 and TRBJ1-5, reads DAGVTQSPTHLIKTRGQQVTLRCSPISGHKSVSWYQQVLGQGPQFIFQYYEKEERGRGNFPDRFSARQFPNYSSELNVNALLLGDSALYLCASSQTEYSNQPQHFGDGTRLSIL.

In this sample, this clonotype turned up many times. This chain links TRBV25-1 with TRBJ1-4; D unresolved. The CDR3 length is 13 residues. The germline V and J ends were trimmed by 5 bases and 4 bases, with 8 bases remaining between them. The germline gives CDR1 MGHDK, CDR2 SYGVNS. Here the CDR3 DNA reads TGTGCCAGCAGTCCCGTCGGTAATGAAAAACTGTTTTTT. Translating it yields CASSPVGNEKLFF.

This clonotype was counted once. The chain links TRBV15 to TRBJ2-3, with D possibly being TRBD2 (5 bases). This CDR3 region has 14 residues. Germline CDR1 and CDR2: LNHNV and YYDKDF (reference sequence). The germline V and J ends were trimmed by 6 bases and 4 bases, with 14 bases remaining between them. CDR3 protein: CATSEGAGADTQYF. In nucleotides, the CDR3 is TGTGCCACCAGTGAGGGTGCAGGCGCAGATACGCAGTATTTT.

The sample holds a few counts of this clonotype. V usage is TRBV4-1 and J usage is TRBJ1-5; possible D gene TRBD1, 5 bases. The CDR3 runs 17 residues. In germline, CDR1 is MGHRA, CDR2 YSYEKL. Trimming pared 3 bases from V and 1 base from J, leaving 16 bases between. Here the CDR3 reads CASSQPWGETSNQPQHF. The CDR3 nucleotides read TGCGCCAGCAGCCAGCCCTGGGGGGAGACAAGCAATCAGCCCCAGCATTTT.

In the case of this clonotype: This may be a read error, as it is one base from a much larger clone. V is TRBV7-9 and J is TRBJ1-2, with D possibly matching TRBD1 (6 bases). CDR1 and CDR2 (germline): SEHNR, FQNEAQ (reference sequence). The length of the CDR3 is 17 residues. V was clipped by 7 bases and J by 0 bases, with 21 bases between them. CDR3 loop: CASNFSSRGTSNYGYTF. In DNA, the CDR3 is TGTGCCAGCAACTTTTCTAGCAGGGGAACGTCTAACTATGGCTACACCTTC.

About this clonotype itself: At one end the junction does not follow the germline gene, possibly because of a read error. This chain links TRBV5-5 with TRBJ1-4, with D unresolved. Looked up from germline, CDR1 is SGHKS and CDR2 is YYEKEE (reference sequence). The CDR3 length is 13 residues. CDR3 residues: CASSFREDEKLCF. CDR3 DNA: TGTGCCAGCAGCTTCAGAGAAGATGAAAAACTGTGTTTT.

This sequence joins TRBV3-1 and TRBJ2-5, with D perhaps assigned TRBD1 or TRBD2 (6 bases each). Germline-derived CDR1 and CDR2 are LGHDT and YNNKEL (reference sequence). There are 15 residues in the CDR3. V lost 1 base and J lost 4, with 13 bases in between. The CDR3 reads CASSQVPEGGETQYF. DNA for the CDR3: TGTGCCAGCAGCCAAGTTCCGGAGGGGGGAGAGACCCAGTACTTC.

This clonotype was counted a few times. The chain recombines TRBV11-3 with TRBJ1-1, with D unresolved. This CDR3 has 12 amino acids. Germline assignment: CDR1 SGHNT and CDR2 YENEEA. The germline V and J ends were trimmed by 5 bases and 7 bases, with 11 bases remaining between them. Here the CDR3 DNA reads TGTGCCAGCAGCGCCGGTCAGATTGAAGCTTTCTTT. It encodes CASSAGQIEAFF.

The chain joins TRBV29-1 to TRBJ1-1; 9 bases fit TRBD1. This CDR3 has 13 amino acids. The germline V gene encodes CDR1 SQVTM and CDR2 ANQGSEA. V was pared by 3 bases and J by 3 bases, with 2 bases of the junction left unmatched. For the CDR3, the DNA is TGCAGCGTTGATCGACAGGGGGACACTGAAGCTTTCTTT. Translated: CSVDRQGDTEAFF.

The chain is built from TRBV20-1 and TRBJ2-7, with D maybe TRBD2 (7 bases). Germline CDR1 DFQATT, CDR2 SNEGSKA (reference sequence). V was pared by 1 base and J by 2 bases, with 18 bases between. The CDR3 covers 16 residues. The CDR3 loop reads CSARARGRGPPYEQYF. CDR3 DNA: TGCAGTGCTAGAGCTCGTGGGCGGGGGCCCCCCTACGAGCAGTACTTC.